This TCR beta chain was recovered during a study of vaccination effects on CD4 cells after COVID-19. Subsequent to approximately 9 days of culture, CD4+ T cells were isolated. PCR-confirmed SARS-CoV-2 infection occurred in the person between March and December 2020. Each participant was given two doses of one vaccine (BNT162b2 or mRNA-1273). Sequencing was performed with immunoSEQ multiplex PCR; in TCRdb, only in-frame clones are kept and a portion is missing. The sample records roughly 46,000 clones, about 74% being singletons. For this clone: The antigen is undetermined.

Sequencing was performed on CD4+ T cells from PBMCs cultured without peptide, taken after COVID-19 vaccination. This receptor was obtained from a human donor who had a prior SARS-CoV-2 infection.

CDR3 coding DNA: TGTGCCAGCAGCTTATGGGGGGGGACTAGCATAACCTACAATGAGCAGTTCTTC. The encoded protein is CASSLWGGTSITYNEQFF. The rearrangement links TRBV11-2 to TRBJ2-1; 9 bases map to TRBD2. Trimming at V came to 2 bases and at J to 2 bases, leaving 10 bases not matched to a gene. This CDR3 spans 18 amino acids. The germline V gene has CDR1 SGHAT and CDR2 FQNNGV.